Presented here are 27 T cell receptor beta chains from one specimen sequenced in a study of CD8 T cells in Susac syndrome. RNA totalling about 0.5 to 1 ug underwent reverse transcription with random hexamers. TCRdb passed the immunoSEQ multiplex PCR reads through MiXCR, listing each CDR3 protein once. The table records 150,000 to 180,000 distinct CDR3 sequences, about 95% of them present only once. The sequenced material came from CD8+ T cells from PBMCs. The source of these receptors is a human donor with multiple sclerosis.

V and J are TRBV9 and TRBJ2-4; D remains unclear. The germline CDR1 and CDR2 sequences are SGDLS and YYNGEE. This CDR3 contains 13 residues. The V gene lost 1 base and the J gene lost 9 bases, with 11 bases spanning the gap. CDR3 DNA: TGTGCCAGCAGCGTAAAACGAGCATCCATTCAGTACTTC. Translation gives CASSVKRASIQYF. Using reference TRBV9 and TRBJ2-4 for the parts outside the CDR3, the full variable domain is DSGVTQTPKHLITATGQRVTLRCSPRSGDLSVYWYQQSLDQGLQFLIQYYNGEERAKGNILERFSAQQFPDLHSELNLSSLELGDSALYFCASSVKRASIQYFGAGTRLSVL.

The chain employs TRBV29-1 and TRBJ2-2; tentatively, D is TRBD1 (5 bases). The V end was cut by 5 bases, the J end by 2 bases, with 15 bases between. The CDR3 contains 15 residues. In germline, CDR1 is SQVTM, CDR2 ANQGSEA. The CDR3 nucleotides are TGCAGCGTTAAAGCCCCAGGGATTAACACCGGGGAGCTGTTTTTT. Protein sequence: CSVKAPGINTGELFF.

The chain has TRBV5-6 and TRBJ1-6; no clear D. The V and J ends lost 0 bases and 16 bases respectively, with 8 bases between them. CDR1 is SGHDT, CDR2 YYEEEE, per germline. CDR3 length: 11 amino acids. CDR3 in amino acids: CASSLVSELHF. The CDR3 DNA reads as TGTGCCAGCAGCTTGGTGTCGGAGCTCCACTTT. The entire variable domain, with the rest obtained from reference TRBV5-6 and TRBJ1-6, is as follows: DAGVTQSPTHLIKTRGQQVTLRCSPKSGHDTVSWYQQALGQGPQFIFQYYEEEERQRGNFPDRFSGHQFPNYSSELNVNALLLGDSALYLCASSLVSELHFGNGTRLTVT.

The CDR3 coding sequence is TGCGCCAGCAGTCACCAAGGACAGGGCGACGAGCAGTACTTC. Protein sequence: CASSHQGQGDEQYF. V gene TRBV23-1 combines with J gene TRBJ2-7; 8 bases agree with TRBD1. TRBV23-1 falls under the ORF class, with uncertain function. The ends lost 3 bases at V and 5 bases at J; junction bases unmatched: 6. The CDR3 is made up of 14 amino acids.

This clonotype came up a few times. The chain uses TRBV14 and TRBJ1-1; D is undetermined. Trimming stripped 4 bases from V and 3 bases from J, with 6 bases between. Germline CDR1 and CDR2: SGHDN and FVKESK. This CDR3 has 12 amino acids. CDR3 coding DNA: TGTGCCAGCAGCCTGGAGGACACTGAAGCTTTCTTT. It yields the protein CASSLEDTEAFF.

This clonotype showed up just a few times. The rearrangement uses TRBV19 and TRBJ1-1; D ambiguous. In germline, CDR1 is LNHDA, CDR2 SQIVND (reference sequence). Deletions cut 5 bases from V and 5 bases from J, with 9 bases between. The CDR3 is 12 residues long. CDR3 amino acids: CASSVGSTEAFF. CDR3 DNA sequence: TGTGCCAGTAGTGTGGGGTCTACTGAAGCTTTCTTT.

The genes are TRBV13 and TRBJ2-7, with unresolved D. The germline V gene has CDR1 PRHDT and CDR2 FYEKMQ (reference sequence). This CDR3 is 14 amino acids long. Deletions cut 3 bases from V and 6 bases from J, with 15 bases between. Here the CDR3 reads CASSFGRLGGEQYV. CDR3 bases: TGTGCCAGCAGCTTCGGCAGGCTAGGTGGCGAGCAGTACGTC.

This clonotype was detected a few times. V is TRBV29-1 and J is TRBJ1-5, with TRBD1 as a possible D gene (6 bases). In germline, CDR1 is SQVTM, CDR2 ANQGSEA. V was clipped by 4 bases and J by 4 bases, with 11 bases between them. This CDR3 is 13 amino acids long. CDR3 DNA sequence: TGCAGCGTTGGGACAGAAATAAATCAGCCCCAGCATTTT. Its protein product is CSVGTEINQPQHF. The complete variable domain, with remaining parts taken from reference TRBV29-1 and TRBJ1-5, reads SAVISQKPSRDICQRGTSLTIQCQVDSQVTMMFWYRQQPGQSLTLIATANQGSEATYESGFVIDKFPISRPNLTFSTLTVSNMSPEDSSIYLCSVGTEINQPQHFGDGTRLSIL.

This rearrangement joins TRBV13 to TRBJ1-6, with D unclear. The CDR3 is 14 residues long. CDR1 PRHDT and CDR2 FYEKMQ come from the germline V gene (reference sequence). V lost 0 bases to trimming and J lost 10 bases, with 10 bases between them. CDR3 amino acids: CASSLGQPASPLHF. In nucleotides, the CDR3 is TGTGCCAGCAGCTTAGGACAGCCCGCCTCACCCCTCCACTTT.

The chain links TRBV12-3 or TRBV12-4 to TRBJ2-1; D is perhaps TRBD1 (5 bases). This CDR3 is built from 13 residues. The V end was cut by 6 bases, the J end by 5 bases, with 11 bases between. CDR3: CASRPDRDNEQFF. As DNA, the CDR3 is TGTGCCAGCAGGCCCGACAGAGACAATGAGCAGTTCTTC.

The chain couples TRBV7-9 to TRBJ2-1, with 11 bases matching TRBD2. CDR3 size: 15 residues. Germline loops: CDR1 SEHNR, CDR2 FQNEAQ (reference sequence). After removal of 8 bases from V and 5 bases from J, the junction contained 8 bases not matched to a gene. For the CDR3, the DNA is TGTGCCAGCGACGAAAGACTAGCGGGGAACAATGAGCAGTTCTTC. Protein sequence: CASDERLAGNNEQFF.

The CDR3 region has the DNA TGCAGCGTAAAGGGGGTGTCCACCGGGGAGCTGTTTTTT. It translates to CSVKGVSTGELFF. The gene calls are TRBV29-1 and TRBJ2-2, with D perhaps TRBD1 (6 bases). Germline CDR1 reads SQVTM; CDR2 reads ANQGSEA. The CDR3 sequence is 13 residues long. Deletions cut 6 bases from V and 4 bases from J, with 12 bases between.

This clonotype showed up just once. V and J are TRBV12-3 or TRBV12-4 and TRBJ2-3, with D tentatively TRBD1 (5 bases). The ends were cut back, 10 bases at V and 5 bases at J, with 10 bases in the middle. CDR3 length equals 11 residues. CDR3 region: CATGQGDTQYF. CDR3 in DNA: TGTGCCACAGGGCAGGGAGATACGCAGTATTTT.

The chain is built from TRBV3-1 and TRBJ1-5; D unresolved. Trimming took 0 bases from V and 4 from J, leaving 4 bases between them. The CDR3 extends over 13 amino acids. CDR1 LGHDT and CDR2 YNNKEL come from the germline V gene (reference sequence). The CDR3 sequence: CASSQEQNQPQHF. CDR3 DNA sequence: TGTGCCAGCAGCCAAGAACAGAATCAGCCCCAGCATTTT.

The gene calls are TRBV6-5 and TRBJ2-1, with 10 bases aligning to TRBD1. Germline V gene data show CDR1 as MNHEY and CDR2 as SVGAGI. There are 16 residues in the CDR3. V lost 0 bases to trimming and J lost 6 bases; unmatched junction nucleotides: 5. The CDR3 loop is CASSYSNGTGANEQFF. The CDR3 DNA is TGTGCCAGCAGTTACTCGAATGGGACAGGGGCCAATGAGCAGTTCTTC.

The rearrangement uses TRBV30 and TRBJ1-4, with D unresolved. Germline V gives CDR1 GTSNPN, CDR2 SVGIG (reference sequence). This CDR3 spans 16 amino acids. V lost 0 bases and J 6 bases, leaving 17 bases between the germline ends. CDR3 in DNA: TGTGCCTGGAGTGTACAGAACGTGCTGTTTCATGAAAAACTGTTTTTT. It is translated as CAWSVQNVLFHEKLFF. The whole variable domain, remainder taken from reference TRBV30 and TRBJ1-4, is SQTIHQWPATLVQPVGSPLSLECTVEGTSNPNLYWYRQAAGRGLQLLFYSVGIGQISSEVPQNLSASRPQDRQFILSSKKLLLSDSGFYLCAWSVQNVLFHEKLFFGSGTQLSVL.

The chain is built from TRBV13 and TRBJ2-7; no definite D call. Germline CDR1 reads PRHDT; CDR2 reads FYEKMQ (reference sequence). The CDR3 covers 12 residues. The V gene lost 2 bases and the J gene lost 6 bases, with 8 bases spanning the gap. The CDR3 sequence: CASSLRAGEQYF. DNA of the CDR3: TGTGCCAGCAGCTTACGGGCAGGCGAGCAGTACTTC.

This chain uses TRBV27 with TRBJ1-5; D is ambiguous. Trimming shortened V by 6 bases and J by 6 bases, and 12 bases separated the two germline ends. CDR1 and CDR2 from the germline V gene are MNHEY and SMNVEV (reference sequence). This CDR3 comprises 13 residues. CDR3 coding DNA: TGTGCCAGCAGCCCCTCACTCGGTCAGCCCCAGCATTTT. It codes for CASSPSLGQPQHF.

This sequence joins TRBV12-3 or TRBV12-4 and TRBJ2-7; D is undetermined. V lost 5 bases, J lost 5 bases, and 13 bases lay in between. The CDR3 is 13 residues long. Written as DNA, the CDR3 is TGTGCCAGCAGTCCCGGGTGGGTCCACGAGCAGTACTTC. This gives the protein CASSPGWVHEQYF.

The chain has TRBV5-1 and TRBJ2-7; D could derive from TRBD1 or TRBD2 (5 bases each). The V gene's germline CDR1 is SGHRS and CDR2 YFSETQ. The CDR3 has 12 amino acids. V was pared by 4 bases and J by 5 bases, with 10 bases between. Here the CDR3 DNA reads TGCGCCAGCAGCCCGGGACCCCACGAGCAGTACTTC. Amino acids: CASSPGPHEQYF.

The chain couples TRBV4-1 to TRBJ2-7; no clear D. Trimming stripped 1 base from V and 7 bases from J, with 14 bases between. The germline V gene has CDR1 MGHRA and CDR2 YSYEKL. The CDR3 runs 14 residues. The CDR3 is CASSQVGVSWEQYV. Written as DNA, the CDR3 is TGCGCCAGCAGCCAAGTTGGGGTATCGTGGGAGCAGTACGTC.

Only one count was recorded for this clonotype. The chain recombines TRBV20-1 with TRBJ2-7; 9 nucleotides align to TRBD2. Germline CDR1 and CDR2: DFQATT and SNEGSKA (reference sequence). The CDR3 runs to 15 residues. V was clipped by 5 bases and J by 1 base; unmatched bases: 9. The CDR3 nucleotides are TGCAGTGCTGGTTATGGTAGCGGGGGTTCCTACGAGCAGTACGTC. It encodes CSAGYGSGGSYEQYV.

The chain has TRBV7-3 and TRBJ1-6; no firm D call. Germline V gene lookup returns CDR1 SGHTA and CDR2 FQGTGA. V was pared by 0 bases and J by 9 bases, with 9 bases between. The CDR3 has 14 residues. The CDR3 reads CASSLTGSGSPLHF. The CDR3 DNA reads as TGTGCCAGCAGCTTAACCGGATCGGGTTCACCCCTCCACTTT.

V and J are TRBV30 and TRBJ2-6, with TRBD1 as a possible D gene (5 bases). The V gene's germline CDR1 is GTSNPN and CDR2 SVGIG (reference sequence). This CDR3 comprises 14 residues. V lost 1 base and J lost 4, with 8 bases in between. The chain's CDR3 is CAWSAGSGANVLTF. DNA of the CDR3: TGTGCCTGGAGTGCAGGGTCCGGGGCCAACGTCCTGACTTTC.

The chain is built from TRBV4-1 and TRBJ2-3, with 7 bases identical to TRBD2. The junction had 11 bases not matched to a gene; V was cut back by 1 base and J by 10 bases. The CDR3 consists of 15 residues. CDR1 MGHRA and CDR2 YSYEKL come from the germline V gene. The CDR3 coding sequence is TGCGCCAGCAGCCAAGGTAGCGGGTTAGACGCTTCGCAGTATTTT. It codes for CASSQGSGLDASQYF.

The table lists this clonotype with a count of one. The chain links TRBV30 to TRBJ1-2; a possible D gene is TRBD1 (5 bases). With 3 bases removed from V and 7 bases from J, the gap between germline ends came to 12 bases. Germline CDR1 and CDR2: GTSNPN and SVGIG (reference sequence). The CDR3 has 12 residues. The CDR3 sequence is CAWSTQGRGYTF. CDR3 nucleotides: TGTGCCTGGAGCACCCAGGGTCGTGGCTACACCTTC.

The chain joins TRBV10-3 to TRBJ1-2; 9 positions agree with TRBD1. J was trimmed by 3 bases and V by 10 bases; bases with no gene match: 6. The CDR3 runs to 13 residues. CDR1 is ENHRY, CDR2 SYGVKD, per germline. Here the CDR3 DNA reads TGTGCCAGCAGGACAGGGGACGACTATGGCTACACCTTC. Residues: CASRTGDDYGYTF.